The 27 T cell receptor beta chains presented below share a single source sample, sequenced in a study of regulatory T cells in long-lasting Graves disease. For TCR beta, libraries came from iRepertoire HTBI primers and Arm-PCR of CDR3 regions. Each CDR3 protein gets one entry after TCRdb re-called the multiplex PCR reads with MiXCR. The table shows about 460,000 distinct CDR3 sequences, with around a fifth occurring only once. Time point indicated: persistent/refractory GD, antithyroid drugs over 5 years with positive TRAb. RNA isolated from PBMCs was used to make the TCR library. The sequencing used peripheral blood mononuclear cells (PBMCs), collected when the disease was refractory, from a patient treated with antithyroid drugs. The receptors were sampled from a female donor with Graves disease.

This clonotype was counted between two and nine times. The V call is TRBV7-3, the J call TRBJ2-2; possibly TRBD1 for D (6 bases). Germline CDR1 is SGHTA and CDR2 is FQGTGA. The CDR3 contains 13 residues. V dropped 5 bases and J dropped 6 bases, with 10 bases sitting between them. CDR3 sequence (DNA): TGTGCCAGCAGCATCACAGGGTCCGGGGAGCTGTTTTTT. It encodes CASSITGSGELFF.

The chain couples TRBV6-1 to TRBJ1-2; D ambiguous. V lost 4 bases to trimming and J lost 7 bases, with 13 bases between them. The CDR3 loop spans 13 amino acids. CDR1 and CDR2 (germline): MNHNS, SASEGT. In DNA form, the CDR3 reads TGTGCCAGCAGTGGCTGGACCGAGGGTGGCTACACCTTC. Translating it yields CASSGWTEGGYTF.

The rearrangement uses TRBV5-6 and TRBJ2-7; 9 nucleotides match TRBD1. With V trimmed by 4 bases and J by 2 bases, 10 bases remained unmatched. There are 16 residues in the CDR3. In germline, CDR1 is SGHDT, CDR2 YYEEEE. The CDR3 loop is CASSPAGTGPTYEQYF. CDR3 nucleotide sequence: TGTGCCAGCAGCCCCGCCGGGACAGGGCCCACCTACGAGCAGTACTTC.

At least ten counts were recorded for this clonotype. The chain is built from TRBV28 and TRBJ2-5, with 8 bases aligning to TRBD1. V gave up 3 bases and J gave up 5 bases; unmatched junction bases: 8. The CDR3 spans 15 residues. CDR1 is MDHEN, CDR2 SYDVKM, per germline. This CDR3 reads CASSFVTGVRETQYF. The CDR3 bases are TGTGCCAGCAGTTTTGTGACAGGGGTTAGGGAGACCCAGTACTTC. The entire variable domain, with the rest obtained from reference TRBV28 and TRBJ2-5, is as follows: DVKVTQSSRYLVKRTGEKVFLECVQDMDHENMFWYRQDPGLGLRLIYFSYDVKMKEKGDIPEGYSVSREKKERFSLILESASTNQTSMYLCASSFVTGVRETQYFGPGTRLLVL.

The table lists this clonotype with a few counts. This rearrangement joins TRBV4-1 to TRBJ1-2; no firm D call. The V gene lost 0 bases and the J gene lost 4 bases, with 12 bases spanning the gap. CDR3 length equals 15 residues. The germline V gene has CDR1 MGHRA and CDR2 YSYEKL. The CDR3 DNA sequence: TGCGCCAGCAGCCAAGATGAAAACACACGCTATGGCTACACCTTC. Its protein product is CASSQDENTRYGYTF.

Comment on this clonotype: A much larger clone sits a single nucleotide away, making a read error possible. This sequence joins TRBV27 and TRBJ2-2; 11 bases fit TRBD2. This CDR3 has 17 residues. Germline loops: CDR1 MNHEY, CDR2 SMNVEV (reference sequence). This CDR3 is CASSLGRLAGMNGGLFF. The CDR3 region has the DNA TGTGCCAGCAGTTTAGGGCGACTAGCGGGAATGAACGGGGGGCTGTTTTTT.

There are many counts of this clonotype. The chain carries TRBV7-2 and TRBJ1-3; D is perhaps TRBD1 (5 bases). The CDR3 extends over 15 amino acids. The germline V gene has CDR1 SGHTA and CDR2 FQGNSA. V was shortened by 1 base and J by 0 bases, with 7 bases between the two germline ends. This CDR3 is CASSLDGASGNTIYF. The CDR3 DNA follows: TGTGCCAGCAGCTTAGACGGGGCCTCTGGAAACACCATATATTTT.

The V call is TRBV12-3 or TRBV12-4, the J call TRBJ2-3, with a tentative D call TRBD2 (5 bases). The length of the CDR3 is 11 residues. Between the trimmed V and J ends, which lost 6 bases and 8 bases, there was a span of 9 bases. This CDR3 is CASSPTTTQYF. CDR3 nucleotides: TGTGCCAGCAGCCCGACTACTACGCAGTATTTT.

This clonotype was picked up a small number of times. The CDR3 spells CASSLEGRRGADTQYF. CDR3 nucleotides: TGTGCCAGCAGCTTAGAAGGACGGAGAGGGGCAGATACGCAGTATTTT. V usage is TRBV7-9 and J usage is TRBJ2-3; D assignment may be TRBD1 or TRBD2 (5 bases each). V shed 1 base and J shed 4 bases, with 15 bases lying between them. Germline CDR1 reads SEHNR; CDR2 reads FQNEAQ (reference sequence). CDR3 length equals 16 residues.

The CDR3 DNA reads TGCAGTGCTCCCCGAGGGACTACCTTAGATACGCAGTATTTT. Encoded protein: CSAPRGTTLDTQYF. The rearrangement joins TRBV20-1 to TRBJ2-3; 7 nucleotides align to TRBD2. V shed 5 bases and J 5 bases; nucleotides not matched to a gene: 10. This CDR3 spans 14 amino acids. Germline CDR1 and CDR2: DFQATT and SNEGSKA (reference sequence).

This clonotype was seen a few times. This chain links TRBV24-1 with TRBJ1-2; TRBD1 agrees at 7 bases. The J segment lost 8 bases and the V segment lost 4 bases, leaving 6 bases of the junction unmatched. CDR3 length: 13 residues. Germline CDR1 and CDR2: KGHDR and SFDVKD. CDR3 nucleotide sequence: TGTGCCACCAGTGACCCGGACAGGCAGGGCTACACCTTC. Residues: CATSDPDRQGYTF.

This clonotype has just a few counts. The chain uses TRBV5-6 and TRBJ2-2, with D unclear. The germline V gene has CDR1 SGHDT and CDR2 YYEEEE. V was shortened by 0 bases and J by 6 bases, with 6 bases between the two germline ends. The CDR3 runs to 13 residues. The CDR3 bases are TGTGCCAGCAGCTTGGGCCAGCCCGGGGAGCTGTTTTTT. Encoded protein: CASSLGQPGELFF. Using reference TRBV5-6 and TRBJ2-2 for the parts outside the CDR3, the full variable domain is DAGVTQSPTHLIKTRGQQVTLRCSPKSGHDTVSWYQQALGQGPQFIFQYYEEEERQRGNFPDRFSGHQFPNYSSELNVNALLLGDSALYLCASSLGQPGELFFGEGSRLTVL.

The table lists this clonotype with many counts. This chain uses TRBV30 with TRBJ1-4; no reliable D call. CDR1 GTSNPN and CDR2 SVGIG come from the germline V gene (reference sequence). Trimming cost V 5 bases and J 0 bases, with 7 bases left between them. The length of the CDR3 is 13 residues. CDR3: CAWESATNEKLFF. In DNA, the CDR3 is TGTGCCTGGGAGAGTGCAACTAATGAAAAACTGTTTTTT.

The CDR3 DNA is TGTGCCAGCAGCGTGGACAGTTTAGCGGACCAAGAGACCCAGTACTTC. Its protein product is CASSVDSLADQETQYF. V gene TRBV7-9 combines with J gene TRBJ2-5; either TRBD1 or TRBD2 may fit D (6 bases each). In germline, CDR1 is SEHNR, CDR2 FQNEAQ (reference sequence). Trimming took off 5 bases at V and 0 bases at J, with 16 bases between the two ends. This CDR3 comprises 16 residues.

This clonotype appeared many times. This rearrangement joins TRBV6-1 to TRBJ1-1; D is ambiguous. Looked up from germline, CDR1 is MNHNS and CDR2 is SASEGT. The CDR3 runs to 14 residues. Trimming took 4 bases from V and 5 from J, leaving 14 bases between them. DNA for the CDR3: TGTGCCAGCAGTGTGCTAGAGGTGGAGACTGAAGCTTTCTTT. It is translated as CASSVLEVETEAFF.

Ten or more counts support this clonotype. The V gene is TRBV12-3 or TRBV12-4, the J gene TRBJ2-7; TRBD1 might be the D (6 bases). CDR3 length: 14 amino acids. V was shortened by 6 bases and J by 10 bases, with 22 bases between the two germline ends. This CDR3 is CASSSKPQGTKQYF. CDR3 nucleotides: TGTGCCAGCAGCTCCAAGCCACAGGGCACGAAACAGTACTTC.

This clonotype has only a few counts. This rearrangement joins TRBV28 to TRBJ1-1; D is unresolved. The germline V gene encodes CDR1 MDHEN and CDR2 SYDVKM. CDR3 length: 13 amino acids. V dropped 5 bases and J dropped 4 bases, with 11 bases sitting between them. DNA of the CDR3: TGTGCCAGCAGTGAAGTGTTGGGCACTGAAGCTTTCTTT. Residues: CASSEVLGTEAFF.

This sequence joins TRBV29-1 and TRBJ2-2; TRBD2 aligns across 9 bases. Per germline, CDR1 SQVTM and CDR2 ANQGSEA. CDR3 length equals 14 residues. Trimming cost V 4 bases and J 6 bases; bases outside gene matches: 6. Here the CDR3 reads CSVAVSGGSGELFF. CDR3 DNA: TGCAGCGTTGCCGTTAGCGGGGGATCCGGGGAGCTGTTTTTT.

The V gene is TRBV5-8, the J gene TRBJ2-1, with TRBD2 identical over 10 bases. J lost 9 bases, V lost 2 bases, and 5 bases had no gene match. CDR1 SGHTS and CDR2 YDEGEE come from the germline V gene. This CDR3 region has 14 residues. In nucleotides, the CDR3 is TGTGCCAGCAGCTTAGCGGGGGGGGCCAGTGAGCAGTTCTTC. Amino acid sequence: CASSLAGGASEQFF.

This clonotype was seen ten or more times. V and J are TRBV5-1 and TRBJ1-1; D gene uncertain. Trimming took 3 bases from V and 3 from J, leaving 9 bases between them. The CDR3 consists of 13 residues. CDR1 and CDR2 from the germline V gene are SGHRS and YFSETQ. In DNA, the CDR3 is TGCGCCAGCAGCTGGACGGAGGACACTGAAGCTTTCTTT. Amino acids: CASSWTEDTEAFF.

About this clonotype itself: This could be a read error, since a much larger clone is one nucleotide away. This chain uses TRBV28 with TRBJ1-3; tentative D call: TRBD1 (6 bases). Germline assignment: CDR1 MDHEN and CDR2 SYDVKM. The CDR3 consists of 13 residues. V shed 8 bases and J shed 8 bases, with 16 bases lying between them. The CDR3 DNA is TGTGCCAGCGAGGACAGCGCCGGAGACACCATATATTTT. Residues: CASEDSAGDTIYF.

This clonotype was picked up many times. The CDR3 region is CASRKSRGVDTGELFF. The CDR3 coding sequence is TGTGCCAGCAGAAAGTCCCGGGGTGTGGACACCGGGGAGCTGTTTTTT. This sequence joins TRBV28 and TRBJ2-2; tentative D call: TRBD2 (5 bases). This CDR3 has 16 residues. Between the trimmed V and J ends, which lost 6 bases and 3 bases, there was a span of 17 bases. In germline, CDR1 is MDHEN, CDR2 SYDVKM.

This clonotype was seen repeatedly, ten times or more. The J gene is TRBJ2-5, the V gene TRBV11-1, with TRBD2 matching over 7 bases. The CDR3 runs 15 residues. V lost 5 bases and J lost 4; bases outside the gene matches: 10. Germline assignment: CDR1 SGHAT and CDR2 FQDESV (reference sequence). CDR3 nucleotide sequence: TGTGCCAGCAGCCTGGGACTACCAGTTTCAGAGACCCAGTACTTC. This codes for CASSLGLPVSETQYF.

The chain combines TRBV7-2 with TRBJ1-6, with D possibly TRBD1 on 6 matching bases. Germline loops: CDR1 SGHTA, CDR2 FQGNSA. This CDR3 spans 14 amino acids. With 4 bases removed from V and 18 bases from J, the gap between germline ends came to 22 bases. The CDR3 DNA sequence: TGTGCCAGCAGCTCTGGGGGCTCAGATCCGGGACCCCACTTT. Protein sequence: CASSSGGSDPGPHF. Full variable domain (remainder filled in from reference TRBV7-2 and TRBJ1-6): GAGVSQSPSNKVTEKGKDVELRCDPISGHTALYWYRQSLGQGLEFLIYFQGNSAPDKSGLPSDRFSAERTGGSVSTLTIQRTQQEDSAVYLCASSSGGSDPGPHFGNGTRLTVT.

This clonotype has only a few counts. The rearrangement links TRBV20-1 to TRBJ1-4; no reliable D call. The length of the CDR3 is 13 residues. Germline CDR1 reads DFQATT; CDR2 reads SNEGSKA (reference sequence). V dropped 5 bases and J dropped 0 bases, with 7 bases sitting between them. CDR3 amino acids: CSAGTATNEKLFF. In DNA, the CDR3 is TGCAGTGCTGGAACAGCAACTAATGAAAAACTGTTTTTT.

V is TRBV29-1 and J is TRBJ2-7; 8 positions agree with TRBD1. CDR1 is SQVTM and CDR2 is ANQGSEA in the germline V gene. The CDR3 has 12 amino acids. The J segment lost 5 bases and the V segment lost 7 bases, leaving 7 bases of the junction unmatched. DNA of the CDR3: TGCAGCGCCCTGACAGGGGCCGACGAGCAGTACTTC. This translates into CSALTGADEQYF.

The chain uses TRBV7-2 and TRBJ1-1; the D is unclear. Deletions cut 2 bases from V and 7 bases from J, with 8 bases between. CDR1 is SGHTA and CDR2 is FQGNSA in the germline V gene. This CDR3 is 12 amino acids long. CDR3: CASSLNFDEAFF. Written as DNA, the CDR3 is TGTGCCAGCAGCTTAAATTTTGATGAAGCTTTCTTT.